A single sample is the source of the 25 T cell receptor beta chains below, sequenced in a study of blood T cell repertoires in COVID-19. The protocol was immunoSEQ multiplex PCR, while the TCRdb copy is restricted to in-frame clones and leaves out a portion. The sample has about 170,000 clones, around 82% seen once. The material sequenced was peripheral blood. The receptors derive from a human donor with acute or convalescent COVID-19. The donor label of this sample is uncertain.

The chain employs TRBV3-1 (or the pseudogene TRBV3-2) and TRBJ1-5; unclear D gene. The CDR3 is made up of 13 amino acids. V lost 0 bases and J lost 3, with 3 bases in between. Germline V lookup: CDR1 LGHDT, CDR2 YNNKEL (reference sequence). The CDR3 bases are TGTGCCAGCAGCCAAGATTACAATCAGCCCCAGCATTTT. The encoded protein is CASSQDYNQPQHF.

The J gene is TRBJ2-7, the V gene TRBV4-1; 11 bases map to TRBD2. V shed 2 bases and J 0 bases; nucleotides not matched to a gene: 9. CDR3 size: 18 residues. Germline lookup yields CDR1 MGHRA and CDR2 YSYEKL. The CDR3 nucleotides are TGCGCCAGCAGCCAACAGTCTAGCGGGGGGCCGAGCTCCTACGAGCAGTACTTC. Its translation is CASSQQSSGGPSSYEQYF.

The V call is TRBV5-4, the J call TRBJ2-1; a weak D match, TRBD2 (5 bases). This CDR3 contains 14 residues. CDR1 and CDR2 from the germline V gene are SGHNT and YYREEE (reference sequence). The V and J ends lost 4 bases and 4 bases respectively, with 12 bases between them. In nucleotides, the CDR3 is TGTGCCAGCAGCACGGAGGCGGTATACAATGAGCAGTTCTTC. Its protein is CASSTEAVYNEQFF.

The chain employs TRBV9 and TRBJ2-3, with TRBD2 identical over 14 bases. CDR1 and CDR2 (germline): SGDLS, YYNGEE. The CDR3 spans 15 residues. V shed 2 bases, J shed 6 bases, and the junction held 2 bases outside the gene matches. The CDR3 sequence: CASSVGLAGVDTQYF. In DNA, the CDR3 is TGTGCCAGCAGCGTGGGACTAGCGGGAGTGGATACGCAGTATTTT.

J is TRBJ2-7 and V is TRBV6-1; 11 nucleotides agree with TRBD2. V lost 4 bases to trimming and J lost 3 bases; unmatched junction nucleotides: 14. Germline V lookup: CDR1 MNHNS, CDR2 SASEGT. This CDR3 is 18 amino acids long. For the CDR3, the DNA is TGTGCCAGCAGTGTTTCCGGGACTAGCGGACGGTTGGACTACGAGCAGTACTTC. Amino acids: CASSVSGTSGRLDYEQYF.

The chain has TRBV6-5 and TRBJ1-2, with D tentatively TRBD1 (5 bases). This CDR3 contains 13 residues. V was clipped by 2 bases and J by 4 bases, with 8 bases between them. Germline CDR1 is MNHEY and CDR2 is SVGAGI. Here the CDR3 DNA reads TGTGCCAGCAGTTACCGCCAGGGCTATGGCTACACCTTC. It encodes CASSYRQGYGYTF.

The chain employs TRBV11-2 and TRBJ2-7, with D perhaps matching TRBD1 (5 bases). From germline, CDR1 is SGHAT and CDR2 FQNNGV. This CDR3 has 16 amino acids. Trimming took 7 bases from V and 3 from J, leaving 22 bases between them. The CDR3 here is CASIKDAGMGSYEQYF. The CDR3 DNA is TGTGCCAGCATTAAGGACGCAGGGATGGGAAGCTACGAGCAGTACTTC.

This clone was seen more than once but under ten times. The chain carries TRBV29-1 and TRBJ2-3; 12 nucleotides agree with TRBD2. Germline loops: CDR1 SQVTM, CDR2 ANQGSEA. CDR3 length: 16 amino acids. V was clipped by 2 bases and J by 1 base; unmatched bases: 4. The CDR3 nucleotides are TGCAGCGTTGAAACTAGCGGGAGGTTAGGCACAGATACGCAGTATTTT. Translation gives CSVETSGRLGTDTQYF.

This clone was seen only a few times. This sequence joins TRBV6-5 and TRBJ2-2; tentative D call: TRBD1 (5 bases). Per germline, CDR1 MNHEY and CDR2 SVGAGI. The CDR3 is 14 amino acids. The V and J ends lost 8 bases and 4 bases respectively, with 14 bases between them. CDR3 sequence reads: CASVERGSTGELFF. Here the CDR3 DNA reads TGTGCCAGCGTTGAAAGGGGAAGCACCGGGGAGCTGTTTTTT.

The chain links TRBV18 to TRBJ1-6, with no clear D. CDR1 and CDR2 from the germline V gene are KGHSH and LQKENI. V gave up 4 bases and J gave up 7 bases, with 14 bases separating them. This CDR3 is 15 amino acids long. The CDR3 nucleotides are TGTGCCAGCTCACTCGACGCTTCTAGCAATTCACCCCTCCACTTT. It specifies CASSLDASSNSPLHF.

The V gene is TRBV27, the J gene TRBJ1-6; no clear D. The CDR3 is 13 amino acids. The V gene lost 11 bases and the J gene lost 0 bases, with 8 bases spanning the gap. Looked up from germline, CDR1 is MNHEY and CDR2 is SMNVEV (reference sequence). As DNA, the CDR3 is TGTGCCGCGAGGGCCTCCTATAATTCACCCCTCCACTTT. Translated, it gives CAARASYNSPLHF.

This chain joins TRBV19 and TRBJ2-1; the match to TRBD2 covers 8 bases. The CDR3 is 17 amino acids. CDR1 is LNHDA, CDR2 SQIVND, per germline (reference sequence). With V trimmed by 6 bases and J by 7 bases, 17 bases remained unmatched. The CDR3 sequence: CASRLGPGLGGGNEQFF. CDR3 DNA: TGTGCCAGTAGGCTAGGACCTGGACTAGGCGGGGGGAATGAGCAGTTCTTC.

The chain combines TRBV9 with TRBJ2-7, with TRBD2 matching over 8 bases. The CDR3 has 14 amino acids. Trimming at V came to 1 base and at J to 4 bases, leaving 4 bases not matched to a gene. Looked up from germline, CDR1 is SGDLS and CDR2 is YYNGEE. CDR3 amino acids: CASSVTSGGYEQYF. The CDR3 nucleotides read TGTGCCAGCAGCGTAACCAGCGGGGGTTACGAGCAGTACTTC.

The chain couples TRBV2 to TRBJ1-2; TRBD1 is a possible D gene (5 bases). The CDR3 runs 15 residues. Germline lookup yields CDR1 SNHLY and CDR2 FYNNEI. V was shortened by 0 bases and J by 2 bases, with 10 bases between the two germline ends. The CDR3 reads CASSEAEGQNYGYTF. The CDR3 DNA follows: TGTGCCAGCAGTGAAGCGGAGGGGCAGAACTATGGCTACACCTTC.

This chain connects TRBV6-5 to TRBJ1-4; no definite D call. Between the trimmed V and J ends, which lost 0 bases and 7 bases, there was a span of 12 bases. Germline V CDR1 and CDR2: MNHEY, SVGAGI. The CDR3 loop spans 15 amino acids. CDR3 loop: CASSYSWAEGEKLFF. CDR3 DNA: TGTGCCAGCAGTTACTCTTGGGCCGAGGGTGAAAAACTGTTTTTT.

This clone was picked up many times. The chain recombines TRBV28 with TRBJ2-7; D may be TRBD2 (5 bases). This CDR3 region has 15 residues. The germline CDR1 and CDR2 sequences are MDHEN and SYDVKM. V lost 6 bases, J lost 7 bases, and 22 bases lay in between. DNA of the CDR3: TGTGCCAGCAGCGTCACCTCCGGGGAGAGCCGAGAGCAGTACTTC. This gives the protein CASSVTSGESREQYF.

The CDR3 is CASSGQHGKLFF. As DNA, the CDR3 is TGTGCCAGCAGCGGACAGCATGGGAAACTGTTTTTT. This chain links TRBV13 with TRBJ1-4; D may be TRBD1 (6 bases). The germline V and J ends were trimmed by 5 bases and 11 bases, with 12 bases remaining between them. This CDR3 contains 12 residues. Germline CDR1 is PRHDT and CDR2 is FYEKMQ (reference sequence).

This clone was seen a few times. The rearrangement uses TRBV21-1 and TRBJ2-1; the listed D gene, TRBD1, was not tested against the DNA. TRBV21-1 is designated a pseudogene. The CDR3 spans 16 residues. CDR3 region: CASRLRPGAGKNEQFF. The CDR3 DNA follows: TGTGCCAGCAGATTACGTCCTGGGGCCGGTAAAAATGAGCAGTTCTTC.

V gene TRBV11-3 combines with J gene TRBJ2-1; D remains ambiguous. Trimming took off 5 bases at V and 9 bases at J, with 14 bases between the two ends. Germline V gene sequence: CDR1 SGHNT, CDR2 YENEEA. The CDR3 covers 13 residues. CDR3 nucleotide sequence: TGTGCCAGCAGCCCCCACCTCGGCGGTGAGCAGTTCTTC. Translation: CASSPHLGGEQFF.

The chain is built from TRBV19 and TRBJ2-3; D unresolved. The V and J ends lost 0 bases and 4 bases respectively, with 11 bases between them. The germline V gene encodes CDR1 LNHDA and CDR2 SQIVND (reference sequence). This CDR3 region has 15 residues. CDR3 in amino acids: CASSIDPRGSDTQYF. CDR3 coding DNA: TGTGCCAGTAGTATAGATCCAAGAGGTTCAGATACGCAGTATTTT.

The rearrangement joins TRBV6-5 to TRBJ1-1; D gene uncertain. CDR3 length: 13 residues. Germline lookup yields CDR1 MNHEY and CDR2 SVGAGI. Between the trimmed V and J ends, which lost 6 bases and 1 base, there was a span of 9 bases. The CDR3 spells CASSTRSNTEAFF. CDR3 bases: TGTGCCAGCAGCACTAGGTCGAACACTGAAGCTTTCTTT.

The chain links TRBV30 to TRBJ2-7; 9 bases match TRBD1. Germline V gene sequence: CDR1 GTSNPN, CDR2 SVGIG (reference sequence). Trimming at V came to 5 bases and at J to 6 bases, leaving 2 bases not matched to a gene. The CDR3 sequence is 11 residues long. CDR3 DNA: TGTGCCTGGCTGACAGGGGGCGAGCAGTACTTC. Its protein is CAWLTGGEQYF.

This sequence joins TRBV10-3 and TRBJ2-5, with 9 bases identical to TRBD2. Germline V lookup: CDR1 ENHRY, CDR2 SYGVKD. V gave up 8 bases and J gave up 0 bases; unmatched junction bases: 4. This CDR3 comprises 14 residues. CDR3 bases: TGTGCCATCCAGCGGGAGGAGTACCAAGAGACCCAGTACTTC. Its translation is CAIQREEYQETQYF.

CDR3 DNA: TGCGCCAGCAGCTTGGCTCGCGGGGGGAGCTCCTACAATGAGCAGTTCTTC. It yields the protein CASSLARGGSSYNEQFF. This chain uses TRBV5-1 with TRBJ2-1, with 8 bases fitting TRBD2. V shed 0 bases, J shed 0 bases, and the junction held 5 bases outside the gene matches. This CDR3 has 17 amino acids. CDR1 is SGHRS, CDR2 YFSETQ, per germline.

This chain joins TRBV6-5 and TRBJ1-3; TRBD1 might be the D (5 bases). Per the germline V gene, CDR1 is MNHEY and CDR2 is SVGAGI. The CDR3 has 15 amino acids. V lost 6 bases and J lost 0, with 12 bases in between. The CDR3 DNA reads TGTGCCAGCAGCGGGGGGGGTCTCTCTGGAAACACCATATATTTT. Translating it yields CASSGGGLSGNTIYF.